These T cell receptor beta chains were read from a single sample in a study of early T cells in non-severe SARS-CoV-2 infection. TCRdb reprocessed the 5' RACE reads with MiXCR, giving one entry per CDR3 protein. The sample yields some 81,000 distinct CDR3 sequences, roughly a sixth seen once. The sequencing sample was made of whole blood. Receptors originate from an adult who was a healthcare worker with PCR-confirmed SARS-CoV-2 infection or an uninfected control (not recorded which). Both conserved end residues are part of each CDR3. Fields, in order: clone size, J gene, D gene, CDR3 length, V gene, CDR3 DNA, CDR3 protein. The D gene is left open where the match is weak. A row's size may be missing; if present it is once, few, many or a size class.

-,TRBJ2-7,TRBD2,13,TRBV20-1,TGCAGTGCTTCCCTCGGGGGGGCCAACGAGCAGTACTTC,CSASLGGANEQYF
few,TRBJ1-1,-,15,TRBV18,TGTGCCAGCTCACCGGCACTGATAAGGGACACTGAAGCTTTCTTT,CASSPALIRDTEAFF
-,TRBJ2-5,-,13,TRBV7-3,TGTGCCAGCAGCCTAACTAGTCGAGAGACCCAGTACTTC,CASSLTSRETQYF
-,TRBJ2-2,-,13,TRBV28,TGTGCCAGCAGTTTATATAACGGCGGGGAGCTGTTTTTT,CASSLYNGGELFF
few,TRBJ2-7,-,12,TRBV20-1,TGCAGTGCAAATGACTTCTCCTACGAGCAGTACTTC,CSANDFSYEQYF
-,TRBJ1-2,TRBD1,14,TRBV2,TGTGCCAGCAGTACTACCGGGACAGTGTATGGCTACACCTTC,CASSTTGTVYGYTF
few,TRBJ1-5,-,14,TRBV10-3,TGTGCCATCAGAACCGACAGTCCGAATCAGCCCCAGCATTTT,CAIRTDSPNQPQHF
few,TRBJ2-2,-,13,TRBV6-1,TGTGCCAGCACCCCGATTGTCACCGGGGAGCTGTTTTTT,CASTPIVTGELFF
many,TRBJ1-2,-,11,TRBV11-2,TGTGCCAGCAGACGTTACTATGGCTACACCTTC,CASRRYYGYTF
many,TRBJ2-3,-,15,TRBV5-5,TGTGCCAGCAGCTTGGGGCGGACTAGCACAGATACGCAGTATTTT,CASSLGRTSTDTQYF
-,TRBJ2-2,TRBD1,13,TRBV19,TGTGCCAGTAGTACTACAGGGGCCGGGGAGCTGTTTTTT,CASSTTGAGELFF
few,TRBJ2-7,-,14,TRBV11-2,TGTGCCAGCAGCGGCGACAGGATGAACTACGAGCAGTACTTC,CASSGDRMNYEQYF
few,TRBJ1-5,TRBD1,14,TRBV20-1,TGCAGTGCTAGGGATCCCAGGGGGGTTCAGCCCCAGCATTTT,CSARDPRGVQPQHF
-,TRBJ1-1,-,13,TRBV10-2,TGCGCCAGCAGTGAAGTCGGCAGCACTGAAGCTTTCTTT,CASSEVGSTEAFF
-,TRBJ2-3,TRBD2,18,TRBV13,TGTGCCAGCAGCTTAGGCCTGACTACTAGCGGACGCACAGATACGCAGTATTTT,CASSLGLTTSGRTDTQYF
-,TRBJ2-6,-,14,TRBV29-1,TGCAGCGTCTTCACAGGGTCCGGGGCCAACGTCCTGACTTTC,CSVFTGSGANVLTF
few,TRBJ2-5,-,13,TRBV30,TGTGCCTGGAGTGTGAGGGGACCAGAGACCCAGTACTTC,CAWSVRGPETQYF
few,TRBJ1-2,-,14,TRBV7-9,TGTGCCAGCAGCTTAACCACAGGCGTCTATGGCTACACCTTC,CASSLTTGVYGYTF
few,TRBJ1-2,TRBD1,15,TRBV3-1,TGTGCCAGCAGCCAAGACAAGGGACAGGGCAGAGGCTACACCTTC,CASSQDKGQGRGYTF
few,TRBJ2-1,TRBD2,14,TRBV5-1,TGCGCCAGCAGCTTGGGCGGGAGGAAGGATGAGCAGTTCTTC,CASSLGGRKDEQFF
few,TRBJ2-7,-,15,TRBV5-1,TGCGCCAGCAGCTTGGTGGCAGGGGAACACTACGAGCAGTACTTC,CASSLVAGEHYEQYF
-,TRBJ1-5,TRBD1,12,TRBV30,TGTGCCTGGAGCGGGACAGATCAGCCCCAGCATTTT,CAWSGTDQPQHF
-,TRBJ1-6,-,13,TRBV7-6,TGTGCCAGCAGCCAGGGAGGGACTTCACCCCTCCACTTT,CASSQGGTSPLHF
-,TRBJ2-4,TRBD2,19,TRBV11-3,TGTGCCAGCAGCCTAGCCGGGGGACTAGCGGCACTAGCCAAAAACATTCAGTACTTC,CASSLAGGLAALAKNIQYF
-,TRBJ1-1,-,13,TRBV7-8,TGTGCCAGCAGCTTACAGATCAACACTGAAGCTTTCTTT,CASSLQINTEAFF
few,TRBJ2-1,-,17,TRBV3-1,TGTGCCAGCAGCCCCCCTCCCGGGATCAAGTCCCTCAATGAGCAGTTCTTC,CASSPPPGIKSLNEQFF
-,TRBJ2-1,-,17,TRBV7-2,TGTGCCAGCAGCGGGAGACCCCTAGCAAGCTCCTACAATGAGCAGTTCTTC,CASSGRPLASSYNEQFF
few,TRBJ1-2,TRBD1,12,TRBV10-3,TGTGCCATCACCGGAGACAGGGACGGCTACACCTTC,CAITGDRDGYTF
few,TRBJ2-3,-,11,TRBV20-1,TGCAGTGCCCCCGCCCCAGATACGCAGTATTTT,CSAPAPDTQYF
-,TRBJ1-5,-,14,TRBV2,TGTGCCAGCAAATATGAGGTGAACAATCAGCCCCAGCATTTT,CASKYEVNNQPQHF
few,TRBJ2-1,-,14,TRBV19,TGTGCCAGTAGAGGAGGCCTTTGGGACAATGAGCAGTTCTTC,CASRGGLWDNEQFF
few,TRBJ2-5,TRBD2,15,TRBV5-4,TGTGCCAGCAGCCATGTGGCGGGAGGTGGGGAGACCCAGTACTTC,CASSHVAGGGETQYF
few,TRBJ1-1,TRBD1,16,TRBV6-6,TGTGCCAGCAGTTACCCGGACAGGGTGATGTACACTGAAGCTTTCTTT,CASSYPDRVMYTEAFF
-,TRBJ2-1,TRBD2,18,TRBV11-1,TGTGCCAGCAGCAGCGGACTAGCGGGAGGTGGCTCCTACAATGAGCAGTTCTTC,CASSSGLAGGGSYNEQFF
many,TRBJ2-1,-,13,TRBV10-1,TGCGCCAGCAGTGAGTCAACTAATCATGAGCAGTTCTTC,CASSESTNHEQFF
many,TRBJ1-1,TRBD1,12,TRBV20-1,TGCAGTGCTACCCCGGGACAGGGCAAAGCTTTCTTT,CSATPGQGKAFF
many,TRBJ2-1,-,14,TRBV18,TGTGCCAGCTCCTATGGCCGGGCTCTGGATGAGCAGTTCTTC,CASSYGRALDEQFF
-,TRBJ2-5,TRBD2,14,TRBV19,TGTGCCACCCGGACTAGCGGGCTTTTAGAGACCCAGTACTTC,CATRTSGLLETQYF
many,TRBJ2-5,TRBD2,17,TRBV7-2,TGTGCCAGCAGCTTAGATGACGGACTAGCGGGAGAAGAGACCCAGTACTTC,CASSLDDGLAGEETQYF
-,TRBJ2-5,-,14,TRBV20-1,TGCAGTGCTCCCGGTGCGACGGCGCCAGAGACCCAGTACTTC,CSAPGATAPETQYF
few,TRBJ2-4,-,15,TRBV7-9,TGTGCCAGCAGCTTCTCACAGGAGGGCAAAAACATTCAGTACTTC,CASSFSQEGKNIQYF
-,TRBJ2-7,-,14,TRBV27,TGTGCCAGCAGTTTATCGGGGGTAATCTACGAGCAGTACTTC,CASSLSGVIYEQYF
many,TRBJ2-6,-,18,TRBV27,TGTGCCAGCAGTTTATACGGGATTGGACTTTCTGGGGCCAACGTCCTGACTTTC,CASSLYGIGLSGANVLTF
many,TRBJ2-3,TRBD2,17,TRBV3-1,TGTGCCAGCAGCCAAGATGGGGCGGGAGGAGCGACAGATACGCAGTATTTT,CASSQDGAGGATDTQYF
-,TRBJ1-1,-,14,TRBV6-5,TGTGCCAGCAGTTACAGCAGTCTTAACACTGAAGTTTTCTTT,CASSYSSLNTEVFF
-,TRBJ1-2,-,15,TRBV7-9,TGTGCCAGCAGACCATTTCCCCAGGGGACCTATGGCTACACCTTC,CASRPFPQGTYGYTF
-,TRBJ2-7,-,15,TRBV7-2,TGTGCCAGCAGCTTACACACCCCCGGGTCGGACGAGCAGTACTTC,CASSLHTPGSDEQYF
-,TRBJ2-1,TRBD2,15,TRBV18,TGTGCCAGCTCACCGCTAGCGGTCCCGTACAATGAGCAGTTCTTC,CASSPLAVPYNEQFF
few,TRBJ1-1,-,14,TRBV7-8,TGTGCCAGCAGCTTAGTCGGGGGGAACACTGAAGCTTTCTTT,CASSLVGGNTEAFF
few,TRBJ2-3,TRBD2,17,TRBV11-2,TGTGCCAGCAGAATCAACCCGTGGACTAGATTGGCAGATACGCAGTATTTT,CASRINPWTRLADTQYF
-,TRBJ2-1,TRBD2,15,TRBV30,TGTGCCTGGACCCGCGGGAGGGATACCTACAATGAGCAGTTCTTC,CAWTRGRDTYNEQFF
few,TRBJ1-2,-,14,TRBV4-1,TGCGCCAGCAGCCAAGAAGGGACAATCTATGGCTACACCTTC,CASSQEGTIYGYTF
few,TRBJ1-2,TRBD1,14,TRBV9,TGTGCCAGCAGCGTAGCGGGACAGGGTTCTGGCTACACCTTC,CASSVAGQGSGYTF
-,TRBJ2-7,-,18,TRBV3-1,TGTGCCAGCAGCCAAGGGCCAAGGAGGATAACTAGGTCCTACGAGCAGTACTTC,CASSQGPRRITRSYEQYF
few,TRBJ2-1,-,15,TRBV9,TGTGCCAGCAGCCCAGCAGGTTGGGGCTACAATGAGCAGTTCTTC,CASSPAGWGYNEQFF
-,TRBJ2-1,-,15,TRBV7-9,TGTGCCAGCAGCTTAGTGATTGAACCCGGGAATGAGCAGTTCTTC,CASSLVIEPGNEQFF
-,TRBJ1-1,TRBD1,14,TRBV12-3/TRBV12-4,TGTGCCAGCAGTTTCGGGCAGGGGGTCGCTGAAGCTTTCTTT,CASSFGQGVAEAFF